The 10 T cell receptor beta chains listed next were all sequenced from one sample in a study of regulatory T cells in long-lasting Graves disease. Stated time point: newly diagnosed GD, antithyroid drugs for less than 3 months. Isolated PBMC RNA provided the starting material for the TCR library. Arm-PCR of CDR3 regions with iRepertoire HTBI primers generated TCR beta libraries. In TCRdb, the multiplex PCR reads were re-called with MiXCR into one record per CDR3 protein. The sample records approximately 400,000 distinct CDR3 sequences, roughly 15% being singletons. In addition, the sample was reused for a study of T cells in Graves' hyperthyroidism and ophthalmopathy.

Specimen: peripheral blood mononuclear cells (PBMCs), collected at new diagnosis, from a patient treated with antithyroid drugs. Receptor source: a woman in her 40s with Graves disease.

This clonotype was counted many times. The chain recombines TRBV11-3 with TRBJ2-2; D ambiguous. V was clipped by 2 bases and J by 1 base, with 8 bases between them. In germline, CDR1 is SGHNT, CDR2 YENEEA. The CDR3 extends over 15 amino acids. The CDR3 DNA reads as TGTGCCAGCAGCTTAAGTGTCCTGAACACCGGGGAGCTGTTTTTT. It codes for CASSLSVLNTGELFF.

This clonotype occurred a few times. V usage is TRBV10-2 and J usage is TRBJ1-5; D is undetermined. Germline V gene sequence: CDR1 WSHSY, CDR2 SAAADI. V lost 0 bases to trimming and J lost 4 bases, with 22 bases between them. This CDR3 region has 19 residues. The CDR3 nucleotides are TGCGCCAGCAGTGAGTCAAACGCGGGCAGCCTTTTGAGAAATCAGCCCCAGCATTTT. Amino acid sequence: CASSESNAGSLLRNQPQHF.

At least ten counts were recorded for this clonotype. The chain's CDR3 is CASSGHYEQYF. The CDR3 DNA reads as TGTGCCAGCAGCGGGCACTACGAGCAGTACTTC. This chain links TRBV7-2 with TRBJ2-7, with D hard to call. V was shortened by 5 bases and J by 3 bases, with 5 bases between the two germline ends. Germline V gene sequence: CDR1 SGHTA, CDR2 FQGNSA. The CDR3 is 11 residues long.

A few counts support this clonotype. The conserved phenylalanine or tryptophan normally closing the CDR3 is absent here, so this likely arose from a read error. Because the CDR3's place on the DNA is in doubt, the DNA is left out and the CDR3 is given as listed by TCRdb. The chain combines TRBV11-3 with TRBJ2-1; TRBD2 reflects the table's D call only, with no check against the DNA. The CDR3 is made up of 17 amino acids, end residues included. CDR1 SGHNT and CDR2 YENEEA come from the germline V gene. CDR3 region: CASSLWTSRTSYNERFL.

CDR3 region: CASSQTGTGAYEQYF. The DNA for the CDR3 is TGCGCCAGCAGCCAAACCGGGACAGGGGCTTACGAGCAGTACTTC. This chain uses TRBV4-1 with TRBJ2-7, with 10 bases identical to TRBD1. Germline trimming cut 2 bases from V and 4 bases from J; bases unmatched to any gene: 5. Germline CDR1 MGHRA, CDR2 YSYEKL. The CDR3 sequence is 15 residues long.

The V call is TRBV14, the J call TRBJ2-7; D is possibly TRBD1 or TRBD2 (6 bases each). The CDR3 sequence is 14 residues long. Germline loops: CDR1 SGHDN, CDR2 FVKESK. Trimming pared 3 bases from V and 2 bases from J, leaving 11 bases between. CDR3 loop: CASSQGGDTYEQYF. The CDR3 region has the DNA TGTGCCAGCAGCCAGGGGGGCGATACCTACGAGCAGTACTTC.

This clonotype showed up just a few times. The rearrangement links TRBV5-1 to TRBJ2-2; D assignment may be TRBD1 or TRBD2 (5 bases each). Trimming stripped 1 base from V and 2 bases from J, with 9 bases between. The CDR3 loop spans 15 amino acids. The V gene's germline CDR1 is SGHRS and CDR2 YFSETQ. The CDR3 protein is CASSLRGPNTGELFF. The DNA of the CDR3 is TGCGCCAGCAGCTTGAGGGGACCCAACACCGGGGAGCTGTTTTTT.

As concerns this clonotype: A much larger clone lies one base from this, so it may be a read error. CDR3 protein: CATSDLGGDNEQLF. The CDR3 DNA reads TGTGCCACCAGTGATTTGGGAGGGGACAATGAGCAGCTCTTC. This sequence joins TRBV24-1 and TRBJ2-5; D is possibly TRBD1 or TRBD2 (6 bases each). The germline CDR1 and CDR2 sequences are KGHDR and SFDVKD. There are 14 residues in the CDR3.

There are many counts of this clonotype. The chain couples TRBV19 to TRBJ1-4; 7 nucleotides match TRBD1. The V gene's germline CDR1 is LNHDA and CDR2 SQIVND (reference sequence). The V gene end was trimmed by 5 bases and the J gene end by 7 bases; junction bases not matched to a gene: 4. The CDR3 length is 13 residues. The CDR3 nucleotides are TGTGCCAGTAGTGTCCAGGGGGGTGAAAAACTGTTTTTT. Translated, it gives CASSVQGGEKLFF. The full variable domain, its missing parts supplied by reference TRBV19 and TRBJ1-4, is DGGITQSPKYLFRKEGQNVTLSCEQNLNHDAMYWYRQDPGQGLRLIYYSQIVNDFQKGDIAEGYSVSREKKESFPLTVTSAQKNPTAFYLCASSVQGGEKLFFGSGTQLSVL.

This clonotype was seen a handful of times. The CDR3: CASSSSRGPYEQYF. For the CDR3, the DNA is TGTGCCAGCAGCAGCTCCAGGGGGCCCTACGAGCAGTACTTC. The gene calls are TRBV11-2 and TRBJ2-7; 8 bases are shared with TRBD1. This CDR3 comprises 14 residues. Germline CDR1 is SGHAT and CDR2 is FQNNGV. Trimming took 5 bases from V and 2 from J; bases not matched to a gene: 5. Full variable domain (outside the CDR3, taken from reference TRBV11-2 and TRBJ2-7): EAGVAQSPRYKIIEKRQSVAFWCNPISGHATLYWYQQILGQGPKLLIQFQNNGVVDDSQLPKDRFSAERLKGVDSTLKIQPAKLEDSAVYLCASSSSRGPYEQYFGPGTRLTVT.